This entry lists 3 T cell receptor beta chains sequenced from one sample in a study of cytomegalovirus exposure and HLA in healthy donors. Both 60 Vbeta primers and 13 Jbeta primers went into the PCR. Here immunoSEQ multiplex PCR was the method, and the copy in TCRdb shows in-frame clones only, minus some. The data hold 200,000 or so clones, with about 80% observed a single time. Source material: PBMCs. All receptors come from a girl aged 5-17 years in good health and CMV-seronegative.

The table lists this clone with a few counts. This sequence joins TRBV4-3 and TRBJ1-2, with 9 bases aligning to TRBD1. Germline V CDR1 and CDR2: LGHNA, YSLEER. The V and J ends lost 4 bases and 3 bases, in that order; junction bases with no gene match: 6. The CDR3 is 15 amino acids. CDR3 nucleotides: TGCGCCAGCAGCCTGAACCGGGACAGGGACTATGGCTACACCTTC. It codes for CASSLNRDRDYGYTF.

This clone was observed once. The J gene is TRBJ2-3, the V gene TRBV7-2; 12 nucleotides agree with TRBD2. This CDR3 is 18 amino acids long. V gave up 2 bases and J gave up 4 bases; unmatched junction bases: 10. Per germline, CDR1 SGHTA and CDR2 FQGNSA. DNA for the CDR3: TGTGCCAGCAGCTTAAGAGGGCTAGCGGGGGGGATCGCAGATACGCAGTATTTT. This codes for CASSLRGLAGGIADTQYF.

The chain combines TRBV2 with TRBJ1-1; 8 nucleotides match TRBD1. The CDR3 is 13 residues long. The germline V gene encodes CDR1 SNHLY and CDR2 FYNNEI. Trimming cost V 10 bases and J 11 bases; bases outside gene matches: 15. CDR3 sequence reads: CATHSQGALGAFF. The CDR3, as DNA: TGTGCCACTCACTCCCAGGGGGCCCTAGGGGCTTTCTTT.